Shown below are 24 T cell receptor beta chains from a single sample sequenced in a study of cytomegalovirus exposure and HLA in healthy donors listed by TCRdb under 2017. Library creation used the immunoSEQ multiplex PCR assay. A mixture of 60 forward primers for TCR Vbeta segments and 13 reverse primers for TCR Jbeta segments was used in the multiplex PCR. TCRdb's version of the immuneACCESS table is confined to in-frame rearrangements and falls short of the full clone set. An unresolved V gene accounts for under half of the shortfall where checked; the remainder is of unknown origin. In this sample the table shows 100,000 to 150,000 clones, just over 75% of which occur a single time. The top ten constitute around 1.8% of the sample. The sequencing input was PBMCs. The receptors originated from a woman aged 50 to 60 in good health and CMV-seronegative.

The V and J genes are TRBV5-4 and TRBJ2-2, with D possibly TRBD2 on 5 matching bases. Trimming pared 1 base from V and 6 bases from J, leaving 7 bases between. Germline values: CDR1 SGHNT, CDR2 YYREEE (reference sequence). The CDR3 contains 13 residues. DNA of the CDR3: TGTGCCAGCAGCTTGACGGGGTCCGGGGAGCTGTTTTTT. It is translated as CASSLTGSGELFF.

The V and J genes are TRBV9 and TRBJ2-5; no definite D call. CDR1 SGDLS and CDR2 YYNGEE come from the germline V gene. Trimming pared 0 bases from V and 7 bases from J, leaving 13 bases between. This CDR3 contains 14 residues. The CDR3 DNA sequence: TGTGCCAGCAGCGTAGGGCTAGTCCCCCCGACCCAGTACTTC. Protein: CASSVGLVPPTQYF.

Comments on this clone: The germline gene is not matched at one end of the junction; a read error may be the cause. The gene calls are TRBV6-1 and TRBJ1-5, with D unresolved. The V gene's germline CDR1 is MNHNS and CDR2 SASEGT. The CDR3 has 13 amino acids. The CDR3: CASSDGLNQPQNF. CDR3 bases: TGTGCCAGCAGTGACGGACTCAATCAGCCCCAGAATTTT.

This clone occurred a few times. This chain links TRBV5-1 with TRBJ2-3; 9 nucleotides align to TRBD2. Germline V gene lookup returns CDR1 SGHRS and CDR2 YFSETQ. The V segment lost 6 bases and the J segment 6 bases; nucleotides outside the gene matches: 8. This CDR3 has 14 amino acids. Written as DNA, the CDR3 is TGCGCCAGCACTACCGGGACTAGCCGGGATACGCAGTATTTT. As protein: CASTTGTSRDTQYF.

The V and J genes are TRBV10-3 and TRBJ2-1; 9 bases agree with TRBD2. The ends lost 2 bases at V and 5 bases at J; junction bases unmatched: 1. The CDR3 consists of 14 residues. CDR1 and CDR2 from the germline V gene are ENHRY and SYGVKD. CDR3 coding DNA: TGTGCCATCAGTGAGAGACTAGCGGACAATGAGCAGTTCTTC. Protein: CAISERLADNEQFF.

This chain joins TRBV7-2 and TRBJ1-6; tentative D call: TRBD1 (5 bases). The CDR3 consists of 19 residues. Trimming took off 3 bases at V and 0 bases at J, with 18 bases between the two ends. From germline, CDR1 is SGHTA and CDR2 FQGNSA. CDR3 sequence (DNA): TGTGCCAGCAGCTTTAATCGGGGGACCTCCTTCTCCTATAATTCACCCCTCCACTTT. As protein: CASSFNRGTSFSYNSPLHF.

The rearrangement links TRBV28 to TRBJ2-3, with 11 bases lining up with TRBD2. The CDR3 contains 16 residues. Germline-derived CDR1 and CDR2 are MDHEN and SYDVKM. V was clipped by 6 bases and J by 9 bases; unmatched bases: 14. The CDR3 sequence: CASSFSGGGEGGTQYF. The CDR3 coding sequence is TGTGCCAGCAGCTTTAGCGGGGGGGGCGAGGGAGGGACGCAGTATTTT.

The chain recombines TRBV5-1 with TRBJ1-1, with 9 bases that match TRBD1. The V gene end was trimmed by 3 bases and the J gene end by 11 bases; junction bases not matched to a gene: 8. Germline CDR1 reads SGHRS; CDR2 reads YFSETQ. This CDR3 region has 13 residues. The CDR3, as DNA: TGCGCCAGCAGCTCAGGACAGGGGAGGGTGGCTTTCTTT. Its translation is CASSSGQGRVAFF.

This chain links TRBV6-5 with TRBJ1-1; D is perhaps TRBD1 (6 bases). The CDR3 length is 12 residues. Germline-derived CDR1 and CDR2 are MNHEY and SVGAGI. Deletions cut 10 bases from V and 3 bases from J, with 12 bases between. The CDR3 reads CATGQRYTEAFF. Written as DNA, the CDR3 is TGTGCCACCGGACAGAGGTACACTGAAGCTTTCTTT.

V and J are TRBV28 and TRBJ2-7; weak D call: TRBD1 (6 bases). The CDR3 length is 17 residues. V shed 4 bases and J shed 1 base, with 20 bases lying between them. The V gene's germline CDR1 is MDHEN and CDR2 SYDVKM. CDR3 loop: CASSYVLGAGSSYEQYF. The CDR3 bases are TGTGCCAGCAGTTATGTCCTGGGGGCAGGCTCTTCCTACGAGCAGTACTTC.

This chain joins TRBV5-3 and TRBJ1-5, with D unresolved. TRBV5-3 is reported as an ORF; its role is uncertain. The CDR3 is made up of 16 amino acids. With 4 bases removed from V and 3 bases from J, the gap between germline ends came to 17 bases. The CDR3 bases are TGTGCCAGAAGCGGGTGTCCACTAAAGAACAATCAGCCCCAGCATTTT. Amino acid sequence: CARSGCPLKNNQPQHF.

The genes are TRBV4-1 and TRBJ1-1; the D gene is possibly TRBD1 (6 bases). Germline lookup yields CDR1 MGHRA and CDR2 YSYEKL. V dropped 0 bases and J dropped 0 bases, with 8 bases sitting between them. CDR3 length equals 15 residues. Here the CDR3 reads CASSQEGGLNTEAFF. Here the CDR3 DNA reads TGCGCCAGCAGCCAAGAAGGGGGATTGAACACTGAAGCTTTCTTT.

The chain joins TRBV5-1 to TRBJ2-2; TRBD2 is a possible D gene (5 bases). Germline-derived CDR1 and CDR2 are SGHRS and YFSETQ. This CDR3 comprises 14 residues. The V gene lost 0 bases and the J gene lost 8 bases, with 11 bases spanning the gap. The CDR3 spells CASSLVPPGGELFF. As DNA, the CDR3 is TGCGCCAGCAGCTTGGTGCCCCCGGGGGGGGAGCTGTTTTTT.

This chain uses TRBV28 with TRBJ1-4, with D possibly TRBD1 on 5 matching bases. V was cut by 2 bases and J by 5 bases, with 15 bases left in between. The CDR3 extends over 16 amino acids. Germline CDR1 and CDR2: MDHEN and SYDVKM. Here the CDR3 reads CASSLRVRGKNEKLFF. For the CDR3, the DNA is TGTGCCAGCAGTTTAAGGGTGCGGGGGAAGAATGAAAAACTGTTTTTT.

Concerning this clone itself: One end of the junction fails to match germline, which may point to a read error. The chain has TRBV5-4 and TRBJ1-2; 8 nucleotides agree with TRBD1. The CDR3 contains 12 residues. The V gene's germline CDR1 is SGHNT and CDR2 YYREEE (reference sequence). Here the CDR3 reads CASSVPGQVDPF. The CDR3 bases are TGTGCCAGCAGCGTTCCGGGACAGGTCGACCCCTTC.

The V gene is TRBV5-1, the J gene TRBJ2-1, with a tentative D call TRBD2 (5 bases). Trimming shortened V by 1 base and J by 3 bases, and 20 bases separated the two germline ends. There are 18 residues in the CDR3. The germline gives CDR1 SGHRS, CDR2 YFSETQ. CDR3 sequence (DNA): TGCGCCAGCAGCTTGCCCCTTCCAGCTGAGGGCTTCTACAATGAGCAGTTCTTC. Its protein product is CASSLPLPAEGFYNEQFF.

V and J are TRBV30 and TRBJ1-1; tentative D call: TRBD1 (5 bases). The CDR3 is 13 amino acids. Germline V gene sequence: CDR1 GTSNPN, CDR2 SVGIG (reference sequence). V was pared by 0 bases and J by 7 bases, with 12 bases between. The CDR3 DNA reads as TGTGCCTGGAGTGTACTGACAGCGGGTGAAGCTTTCTTT. The encoded protein is CAWSVLTAGEAFF.

This clone was counted a few times. The chain links TRBV7-2 to TRBJ2-1; TRBD2 aligns across 14 bases. V lost 4 bases and J lost 7; bases outside the gene matches: 15. There are 19 residues in the CDR3. CDR1 and CDR2 from the germline V gene are SGHTA and FQGNSA. CDR3 nucleotide sequence: TGTGCCAGCAGCTCTAGGGGACTAGCGGGAGTGGGGTCGGGAAATGAGCAGTTCTTC. Translation gives CASSSRGLAGVGSGNEQFF. Full variable domain (rest looked up from reference TRBV7-2 and TRBJ2-1): GAGVSQSPSNKVTEKGKDVELRCDPISGHTALYWYRQSLGQGLEFLIYFQGNSAPDKSGLPSDRFSAERTGGSVSTLTIQRTQQEDSAVYLCASSSRGLAGVGSGNEQFFGPGTRLTVL.

V and J are TRBV7-3 and TRBJ2-3; 9 positions agree with TRBD2. The ends lost 3 bases at V and 5 bases at J; junction bases unmatched: 6. CDR3 size: 15 residues. Germline V gives CDR1 SGHTA, CDR2 FQGTGA. DNA for the CDR3: TGTGCCAGCAGCTTTTCTAGCGGGAAGGTAGATACGCAGTATTTT. Its protein is CASSFSSGKVDTQYF.

This chain links TRBV7-6 with TRBJ1-1, with 8 bases lining up with TRBD1. Trimming cost V 1 base and J 7 bases; bases outside gene matches: 11. The CDR3 is 16 amino acids. Germline lookup yields CDR1 SGHVS and CDR2 FNYEAQ. The CDR3 is CASSLGQFRTGNEAFF. The CDR3 DNA reads TGTGCCAGCAGCTTAGGTCAGTTTAGGACAGGGAATGAAGCTTTCTTT. The full variable domain, in which reference TRBV7-6 and TRBJ1-1 provide the parts outside the CDR3, is GAGVSQSPRYKVTKRGQDVALRCDPISGHVSLYWYRQALGQGPEFLTYFNYEAQQDKSGLPNDRFSAERPEGSISTLTIQRTEQRDSAMYRCASSLGQFRTGNEAFFGQGTRLTVV.

The rearrangement uses TRBV18 and TRBJ1-4, with 8 bases matching TRBD1. The V and J ends lost 2 bases and 5 bases, in that order; junction bases with no gene match: 4. CDR3 size: 15 residues. Germline assignment: CDR1 KGHSH and CDR2 LQKENI. CDR3 protein: CASSPWDRTNEKLFF. In nucleotides, the CDR3 is TGTGCCAGCTCACCATGGGACAGGACGAATGAAAAACTGTTTTTT.

This clone was observed once. This chain links TRBV27 with TRBJ1-5; 8 bases line up with TRBD1. Looked up from germline, CDR1 is MNHEY and CDR2 is SMNVEV (reference sequence). V lost 2 bases and J lost 5; bases outside the gene matches: 14. The CDR3 totals 18 residues. The CDR3 nucleotides are TGTGCCAGCAGTTTAGGTGGCAGGGGGCCAGGGGTTGATCAGCCCCAGCATTTT. This sequence encodes CASSLGGRGPGVDQPQHF.

This sequence joins TRBV6-6 and TRBJ2-7; D is possibly TRBD1 (5 bases). With 2 bases removed from V and 3 bases from J, the gap between germline ends came to 11 bases. Germline CDR1 reads MNHNY; CDR2 reads SVGAGI (reference sequence). The CDR3 sequence is 14 residues long. The CDR3 DNA is TGTGCCAGCAGTTACCAGGGAATCGGCTACGAGCAGTACGTC. Protein product: CASSYQGIGYEQYV.

This chain uses TRBV18 with TRBJ2-5; TRBD1 aligns across 8 bases. The CDR3 runs to 17 residues. The trim removed 1 base at V and 1 base at J, leaving 8 bases unmatched. The germline V gene has CDR1 KGHSH and CDR2 LQKENI. CDR3 residues: CASSPLQTGTGQETQYF. In DNA form, the CDR3 reads TGTGCCAGCTCACCACTCCAAACCGGGACAGGCCAAGAGACCCAGTACTTC.